This is a list of T cell receptor beta chains from one sample in a study of cytomegalovirus exposure and HLA in healthy donors. Sequenced by immunoSEQ multiplex PCR; TCRdb stores in-frame clones only, minus some. The sample yields approximately 140,000 clones, 70% to 90% seen once. The sample was PBMCs. All receptors come from a woman aged 40 to 49 in good health and CMV-seropositive. Each CDR3 is given with its conserved first and last residue. D genes are given only for firm matches. Clone size is not always given. Where it is, it says once, few, many or a class for expanded clones.

size | J | V | D | DNA | CDR3
- | TRBJ1-6 | TRBV7-6 | - | TGTGCCAGCAGCTCCCAGGTAGGGGGTTCACCCCTCCACTTT | CASSSQVGGSPLHF
- | TRBJ1-1 | TRBV30 | - | TGTGCCTGGAGTGGAGGGGTAGGGACTATCATGAACACTGAAGCTTTCTTT | CAWSGGVGTIMNTEAFF
- | TRBJ1-1 | TRBV15 | TRBD1 | TGTGCCACCAGCATATTAAATACAGGGGTAGGGACTGAAGCTTTCTTT | CATSILNTGVGTEAFF
- | TRBJ1-3 | TRBV5-6 | TRBD1 | TGTGCCAGCAGGGAAACCGGGACAGGGGTAGGAAACACCATATATTTT | CASRETGTGVGNTIYF
once | TRBJ2-7 | TRBV19 | TRBD2 | TGTGCCAGTAGTACCATGCGGGAGTTCTCCTACGAGCAGTACTTC | CASSTMREFSYEQYF
- | TRBJ1-4 | TRBV14 | TRBD1 | TGTGCCAGCAGCCGATGGGACAGGGGGCATGAAAAACTGTTTTTT | CASSRWDRGHEKLFF
- | TRBJ2-3 | TRBV4-3 | - | TGCGCCAGCAGCCTAACCGGTGGGAGTACCACAGATACGCAGTATTTT | CASSLTGGSTTDTQYF
few | TRBJ1-2 | TRBV12-5 | TRBD1 | TGTGCTAGTGGTCCCGGGACAGGGTTTGGCTACACCTTC | CASGPGTGFGYTF
once | TRBJ1-1 | TRBV10-2 | - | TGCGCCAGCAGTGAGGGCAGACTTGAAGCTTTCTTT | CASSEGRLEAFF
- | TRBJ1-1 | TRBV5-1 | - | TGCGCCAGCAGCGGGGGGGCCGGCACTGAAGCTTTCTTT | CASSGGAGTEAFF
- | TRBJ1-1 | TRBV5-1 | TRBD1 | TGCGCCAGCAGCCCCGGACAGGCCATGAACACTGAAGCTTTCTTT | CASSPGQAMNTEAFF
- | TRBJ2-5 | TRBV28 | - | TGTGCCAGCAGGGGCGGGGCGGAGGGGCAAGAGACCCAGTACTTC | CASRGGAEGQETQYF